Listed here are 21 T cell receptor beta chains from one sample, sequenced in a study of response to subunit inactivated influenza vaccine (dated by TCRdb to between 2018 and 2020). The library was made by RT-PCR. Data came from an Illumina HiSeq 2500. TCRdb reprocessing: public reads trimmed at Q25 with fastp, clones called with MiXCR, in-frame beta chains kept. Entries are consolidated by CDR3 protein sequence, retaining the most common genes and DNA. For this sample the table gives about half a million distinct CDR3 sequences, of which about 7.6% were detected only once. The top ten hold 10% to 15% of the sample. The source material was PBMCs from blood, sampled 23 to 25 months after vaccination. The source is a man between 50 and 69 years old who received an inactivated influenza vaccine. Donor details come from another sample of the same person, matched by shared clones.

In this sample, this clonotype turned up many times. V and J are TRBV18 and TRBJ2-7; either TRBD1 or TRBD2 may fit D (5 bases each). The CDR3 totals 13 residues. V gave up 3 bases and J gave up 6 bases, with 12 bases separating them. CDR1 and CDR2 from the germline V gene are KGHSH and LQKENI. In nucleotides, the CDR3 is TGTGCCAGCTCACCCCTTTGGGACGGCGAGCAGTACTTC. As protein: CASSPLWDGEQYF.

The table lists this clonotype with a few counts. The chain uses TRBV10-3 and TRBJ2-1; a possible D gene is TRBD2 (5 bases). The ends were cut back, 5 bases at V and 4 bases at J, with 9 bases in the middle. The CDR3 has 13 amino acids. Germline CDR1 reads ENHRY; CDR2 reads SYGVKD. CDR3 amino acids: CAISPGGYNEQFF. In DNA form, the CDR3 reads TGTGCCATCAGTCCGGGCGGGTACAATGAGCAGTTCTTC.

The chain carries TRBV12-3 or TRBV12-4 and TRBJ2-5; D is perhaps TRBD1 (5 bases). The CDR3 extends over 15 amino acids. Trimming cost V 8 bases and J 2 bases, with 18 bases left between them. The CDR3 DNA sequence: TGTGCCAGCCATGCAGGGCCGGCTCGGCAAGAGACCCAGTACTTC. As protein: CASHAGPARQETQYF.

This clonotype was detected only a few times. The rearrangement links TRBV4-3 to TRBJ1-1, with D maybe TRBD1 (6 bases). Germline CDR1 LGHNA, CDR2 YSLEER. This CDR3 comprises 17 residues. V was shortened by 3 bases and J by 0 bases, with 17 bases between the two germline ends. The CDR3 sequence is CASSHKDSPTLNTEAFF. The CDR3 region has the DNA TGCGCCAGCAGCCACAAGGACAGCCCTACTTTGAACACTGAAGCTTTCTTT.

The V and J genes are TRBV28 and TRBJ1-2; 7 nucleotides agree with TRBD1. CDR3 length equals 15 residues. Germline values: CDR1 MDHEN, CDR2 SYDVKM. V lost 1 base and J lost 7; bases outside the gene matches: 9. The CDR3 DNA reads as TGTGCCAGCAGTTTATTTCCTCTACAGGGGACTGGCTACACCTTC. Translating gives CASSLFPLQGTGYTF.

This clonotype came up a few times. This chain joins TRBV7-8 and TRBJ2-2, with D maybe TRBD2 (8 bases). The germline V gene encodes CDR1 SGHVS and CDR2 FQNEAQ. The V end was cut by 5 bases, the J end by 7 bases, with 17 bases between. The CDR3 totals 15 residues. The CDR3 reads CASSPGRGHVGELFF. CDR3 sequence (DNA): TGTGCCAGCAGCCCCGGGAGGGGGCATGTCGGGGAGCTGTTTTTT.

This clonotype was seen only a few times. The chain recombines TRBV6-5 with TRBJ2-7; unclear D gene. CDR1 and CDR2 from the germline V gene are MNHEY and SVGAGI. Trimming stripped 0 bases from V and 0 bases from J, with 15 bases between. The CDR3 totals 17 residues. The CDR3 protein is CASSYSINAVYSYEQYF. The CDR3 DNA sequence: TGTGCCAGCAGTTACTCGATAAATGCAGTCTACTCCTACGAGCAGTACTTC.

Only a few counts were recorded for this clonotype. Germline and junction disagree at one end, which may indicate a read error. CDR3 region: CATRRGGDERQRPGELFF. For the CDR3, the DNA is TGTGCCACCAGAAGAGGAGGGGATGAACGGCAAAGGCCGGGGGAGCTGTTTTTT. The chain employs TRBV15 and TRBJ2-2, with D possibly being TRBD2 (6 bases). The germline gives CDR1 LNHNV, CDR2 YYDKDF (reference sequence). The CDR3 consists of 18 residues.

This clonotype appeared a few times. CDR3 DNA: TGTGCCAGCCAAGGGCCTGCTCAAGAGACCCAGTACTTC. It translates to CASQGPAQETQYF. The V and J genes are TRBV7-9 and TRBJ2-5; D is undetermined. Trimming removed 8 bases from V and 2 bases from J, with 12 bases in between. CDR3 length equals 13 residues. CDR1 is SEHNR, CDR2 FQNEAQ, per germline (reference sequence).

This clonotype showed up many times. The chain uses TRBV6-1 and TRBJ2-2, with 9 bases lining up with TRBD2. Per the germline V gene, CDR1 is MNHNS and CDR2 is SASEGT. The CDR3 length is 14 residues. V shed 8 bases and J 6 bases; nucleotides not matched to a gene: 7. The CDR3: CASCQREEAGELFF. Here the CDR3 DNA reads TGTGCCAGCTGCCAGCGGGAGGAAGCCGGGGAGCTGTTTTTT.

This clonotype has just a few counts. The V call is TRBV15, the J call TRBJ1-5; no reliable D call. This CDR3 is 13 amino acids long. Germline CDR1 and CDR2: LNHNV and YYDKDF (reference sequence). Trimming left V 0 bases short and J 3 bases short, with 3 bases between. CDR3 loop: CATSRDTNQPQHF. The CDR3 DNA reads TGTGCCACCAGCAGAGATACCAATCAGCCCCAGCATTTT.

This clonotype was seen more than once but under ten times. The chain joins TRBV7-8 to TRBJ2-5; 9 bases match TRBD1. The CDR3 length is 16 residues. CDR1 and CDR2 from the germline V gene are SGHVS and FQNEAQ. The V and J ends lost 5 bases and 3 bases, in that order; junction bases with no gene match: 10. DNA of the CDR3: TGTGCCAGCAGCACTTACAGGGGGCGCGGCGAAGAGACCCAGTACTTC. It codes for CASSTYRGRGEETQYF.

The chain joins TRBV15 to TRBJ2-7; unclear D gene. V lost 1 base and J 2 bases, leaving 12 bases between the germline ends. The CDR3 runs 15 residues. Germline CDR1 LNHNV, CDR2 YYDKDF (reference sequence). CDR3 protein: CATSRVTALPYEQYF. The CDR3 DNA reads TGTGCCACCAGCAGAGTCACAGCCCTGCCCTACGAGCAGTACTTC.

V gene TRBV10-3 combines with J gene TRBJ2-4, with TRBD1 matching 9 bases. The V and J ends lost 6 bases and 11 bases, in that order; junction bases with no gene match: 8. CDR3 length equals 13 residues. CDR1 and CDR2 from the germline V gene are ENHRY and SYGVKD. CDR3 loop: CAISQGQGSVQYF. CDR3 in DNA: TGTGCCATCAGCCAAGGACAGGGGAGTGTTCAGTACTTC.

This clonotype was seen only a few times. The chain recombines TRBV7-9 with TRBJ2-1, with a weak D call TRBD2 (6 bases). CDR3 length: 16 residues. Trimming cost V 1 base and J 1 base, with 11 bases left between them. CDR1 is SEHNR and CDR2 is FQNEAQ in the germline V gene (reference sequence). In DNA form, the CDR3 reads TGTGCCAGCAGCTTAGATTCGGGAGTATCCTACAATGAGCAGTTCTTC. Protein product: CASSLDSGVSYNEQFF.

This clonotype was found a few times. The V call is TRBV5-1, the J call TRBJ2-2; 12 bases are shared with TRBD2. Per germline, CDR1 SGHRS and CDR2 YFSETQ. After removal of 3 bases from V and 5 bases from J, the junction contained 2 bases not matched to a gene. This CDR3 has 15 amino acids. The CDR3 here is CASSSTSGRTGELFF. In DNA, the CDR3 is TGCGCCAGCAGCTCCACTAGCGGGAGGACCGGGGAGCTGTTTTTT.

In its sample, this clonotype was seen a few times. The V and J genes are TRBV6-5 and TRBJ1-2; D remains unclear. Germline V gene data show CDR1 as MNHEY and CDR2 as SVGAGI. The CDR3 sequence is 15 residues long. The V gene lost 4 bases and the J gene lost 0 bases, with 12 bases spanning the gap. CDR3: CASSLDGPANYGYTF. The DNA for the CDR3 is TGTGCCAGCAGTTTGGACGGACCAGCTAACTATGGCTACACCTTC.

This chain joins TRBV20-1 and TRBJ2-3, with D perhaps matching TRBD1 (6 bases). CDR1 DFQATT and CDR2 SNEGSKA come from the germline V gene (reference sequence). CDR3 length: 14 residues. V was cut by 6 bases and J by 0 bases, with 13 bases left in between. The CDR3 spells CSAARQASTDTQYF. The CDR3 DNA is TGCAGTGCAGCCCGACAGGCTAGCACAGATACGCAGTATTTT.

This clonotype was counted ten times or more. This chain connects TRBV10-3 to TRBJ2-3; 10 bases are a match to TRBD2. CDR1 is ENHRY, CDR2 SYGVKD, per germline. This CDR3 spans 16 amino acids. The trim removed 5 bases at V and 5 bases at J, leaving 10 bases unmatched. CDR3 sequence reads: CAISPNGLAAQDTQYF. For the CDR3, the DNA is TGTGCCATCAGTCCCAATGGACTAGCGGCACAAGATACGCAGTATTTT.

There are a few counts of this clonotype. The rearrangement uses TRBV6-2 or TRBV6-3 and TRBJ2-1; TRBD2 matches 11 bases. Per the germline V gene, CDR1 is MNHEY and CDR2 is SVGEGT. V shed 6 bases, J shed 10 bases, and the junction held 5 bases outside the gene matches. CDR3 size: 13 residues. CDR3 amino acids: CASRRLAGSEQFF. CDR3 in DNA: TGTGCCAGCAGGAGACTAGCGGGATCAGAGCAGTTCTTC.

The chain recombines TRBV30 with TRBJ2-3; D perhaps matches TRBD2 (6 bases). The CDR3 is 14 amino acids. The germline CDR1 and CDR2 sequences are GTSNPN and SVGIG (reference sequence). Trimming took 0 bases from V and 2 from J, leaving 9 bases between them. CDR3 amino acids: CAWSVGGITDTQYF. CDR3 coding DNA: TGTGCCTGGAGTGTAGGCGGGATCACAGATACGCAGTATTTT.